Listed below are T cell receptor beta chains from one sample, sequenced in a study of low-dose radiotherapy and immunotherapy resistance in tumors. Each CDR3 protein is one row after TCRdb ran MiXCR on the reads. The sample consists of 100,000 or so distinct CDR3 sequences, less than 25% of them appearing once. The sequencing used PBMCs, collected after low-dose radiotherapy plus immunotherapy. These receptors were taken from a male donor with prostate cancer. CDR3s include the opening cysteine and the closing phenylalanine or tryptophan. The order of the fields is D gene, clone size, CDR3 length, J gene, V gene, CDR3 DNA, CDR3 protein. A D gene is named only where the DNA matches it firmly. Clone size, where shown, is once, few, many, or a class for clones that have expanded.

d_gene: TRBD1
abundance: many
len: 14
j_gene: TRBJ2-5
v_gene: TRBV7-2
CDR3nt: TGTGCCAGCAGCCTAGCCGGGACAGAAGAGACCCAGTACTTC
CDR3aa: CASSLAGTEETQYF

d_gene: TRBD2
abundance: many
len: 16
j_gene: TRBJ2-3
v_gene: TRBV5-1
CDR3nt: TGCGCCAGCAGCTACCGGGGGGGGACAAGCACAGATACGCAGTATTTT
CDR3aa: CASSYRGGTSTDTQYF

d_gene: TRBD2
abundance: many
len: 16
j_gene: TRBJ2-3
v_gene: TRBV7-6
CDR3nt: TGTGCCAGCAGCTTAGATGCGGCGGGGGGCCCCCATACGCAGTATTTT
CDR3aa: CASSLDAAGGPHTQYF

d_gene: TRBD1
abundance: many
len: 12
j_gene: TRBJ1-5
v_gene: TRBV6-5
CDR3nt: TGTGCCACCGGACAGGACGATCAGCCCCAGCATTTT
CDR3aa: CATGQDDQPQHF

d_gene: -
abundance: many
len: 12
j_gene: TRBJ2-5
v_gene: TRBV7-8
CDR3nt: TGTGCCAGCAGCTCTGCCGGAGGGACCCAGTACTTC
CDR3aa: CASSSAGGTQYF

d_gene: TRBD1
abundance: many
len: 14
j_gene: TRBJ2-2
v_gene: TRBV19
CDR3nt: TGTGCCAGTACAGGGGTGAGGGGGCCCGGGGAGCTGTTTTTT
CDR3aa: CASTGVRGPGELFF

d_gene: TRBD1
abundance: many
len: 16
j_gene: TRBJ2-3
v_gene: TRBV25-1
CDR3nt: TGTGCCAGCAGTGAGCCTGGACAGGGTAGGACAGATACGCAGTATTTT
CDR3aa: CASSEPGQGRTDTQYF

d_gene: TRBD1
abundance: many
len: 14
j_gene: TRBJ1-6
v_gene: TRBV14
CDR3nt: TGTGCCAGCAGCCAACGGACAGGGAGGTCACCCCTCCACTTT
CDR3aa: CASSQRTGRSPLHF

d_gene: -
abundance: many
len: 14
j_gene: TRBJ2-5
v_gene: TRBV7-2
CDR3nt: TGTGCCAGCAGCTTAGCGGGCGGGGTGGAGACCCAGTACTTC
CDR3aa: CASSLAGGVETQYF

d_gene: -
abundance: many
len: 12
j_gene: TRBJ1-2
v_gene: TRBV23-1
CDR3nt: TGCGCCAGCAGTCAAGGGGGTTGTGGCTACACCTTC
CDR3aa: CASSQGGCGYTF

d_gene: TRBD1
abundance: many
len: 14
j_gene: TRBJ1-2
v_gene: TRBV5-1
CDR3nt: TGCGCCAGCAGCTTCGGGACAGGGGGCTCGGGCTACACCTTC
CDR3aa: CASSFGTGGSGYTF

d_gene: -
abundance: many
len: 13
j_gene: TRBJ1-4
v_gene: TRBV18
CDR3nt: TGTGCCAGCTCTCCCGGGACATCCGAAAAACTGTTTTTT
CDR3aa: CASSPGTSEKLFF

d_gene: TRBD2
abundance: many
len: 15
j_gene: TRBJ2-1
v_gene: TRBV2
CDR3nt: TGTGCCAGCATTGGCCGACTAGCGGGGGTCAATGAGCAGTTCTTC
CDR3aa: CASIGRLAGVNEQFF

d_gene: -
abundance: many
len: 14
j_gene: TRBJ2-2
v_gene: TRBV14
CDR3nt: TGTGCCAGCAGCCAAGTGACCACCACCGGGGAGCTGTTTTTT
CDR3aa: CASSQVTTTGELFF

d_gene: TRBD2
abundance: few
len: 17
j_gene: TRBJ2-7
v_gene: TRBV3-1
CDR3nt: TGTGCCAGCAGCCAAGAATGGGAGGGGCCGCGTTTGGACGAGCAGTACTTC
CDR3aa: CASSQEWEGPRLDEQYF

d_gene: -
abundance: -
len: 14
j_gene: TRBJ1-5
v_gene: TRBV7-9
CDR3nt: TGTGCCAGCAGCTCGTGGGGGGTTAGTCAGCCCCAGCATTTT
CDR3aa: CASSSWGVSQPQHF

d_gene: -
abundance: many
len: 11
j_gene: TRBJ2-1
v_gene: TRBV29-1
CDR3nt: TGCAGCGTTGTTCCCGTAAATGAGCAGTTCTTC
CDR3aa: CSVVPVNEQFF

d_gene: TRBD1
abundance: many
len: 13
j_gene: TRBJ2-7
v_gene: TRBV6-1
CDR3nt: TGTGCCAGCAGGGGGGACAGGGGTCCCGAGCAGTACTTC
CDR3aa: CASRGDRGPEQYF

d_gene: -
abundance: many
len: 13
j_gene: TRBJ2-5
v_gene: TRBV19
CDR3nt: TGTGCCAGTAGTACCGGGAACCAAAAGACCCAGTACTTC
CDR3aa: CASSTGNQKTQYF

d_gene: TRBD2
abundance: many
len: 15
j_gene: TRBJ2-1
v_gene: TRBV7-2
CDR3nt: TGTGCCAGCAGCCCCGAACTAGCGGGAGCCAATGAGCAGTTCTTC
CDR3aa: CASSPELAGANEQFF

d_gene: -
abundance: many
len: 17
j_gene: TRBJ1-5
v_gene: TRBV7-8
CDR3nt: TGTGCCAGCAGCCTCAGACAGGATCCTTATAGCAATCAGCCCCAGCATTTT
CDR3aa: CASSLRQDPYSNQPQHF

d_gene: -
abundance: many
len: 16
j_gene: TRBJ1-5
v_gene: TRBV2
CDR3nt: TGTGCCAGCAGTGAAGCAGGGGGGATCGGCAATCAGCCCCAGCATTTT
CDR3aa: CASSEAGGIGNQPQHF

d_gene: -
abundance: many
len: 12
j_gene: TRBJ2-1
v_gene: TRBV7-2
CDR3nt: TGTGCCAGCAGCTTATATCTGGGTGAGCAGTTCTTC
CDR3aa: CASSLYLGEQFF

d_gene: -
abundance: many
len: 15
j_gene: TRBJ1-6
v_gene: TRBV20-1
CDR3nt: TGCAGTGCTAGAGATATCCAGGACCCAAATTCACCCCTCCACTTT
CDR3aa: CSARDIQDPNSPLHF

d_gene: TRBD1
abundance: -
len: 14
j_gene: TRBJ1-6
v_gene: TRBV28
CDR3nt: TGTGCCAGCAGCTACAGGGGGAATAATTCACCCCTCCACTTT
CDR3aa: CASSYRGNNSPLHF

d_gene: TRBD1
abundance: many
len: 14
j_gene: TRBJ1-5
v_gene: TRBV3-1
CDR3nt: TGTGCCAGCAGCCACGGACAGGGCGATCAGCCCCAGCATTTT
CDR3aa: CASSHGQGDQPQHF

d_gene: -
abundance: many
len: 16
j_gene: TRBJ1-1
v_gene: TRBV2
CDR3nt: TGTGCCAGCAGTGAGGGGCTACAGAGAATGAACACTGAAGCTTTCTTT
CDR3aa: CASSEGLQRMNTEAFF

d_gene: -
abundance: many
len: 14
j_gene: TRBJ2-3
v_gene: TRBV12-3/TRBV12-4
CDR3nt: TGTGCCAGCACCACGGGGGGCCACACAGATACGCAGTATTTT
CDR3aa: CASTTGGHTDTQYF

d_gene: -
abundance: many
len: 14
j_gene: TRBJ1-6
v_gene: TRBV2
CDR3nt: TGTGCCAGCAGTGAATACTTGCGTAATTCACCCCTCCACTTT
CDR3aa: CASSEYLRNSPLHF

d_gene: -
abundance: many
len: 14
j_gene: TRBJ2-5
v_gene: TRBV7-2
CDR3nt: TGTGCCAGCAGCTTAGGTGGGGGGCCGGAGACCCAGTACTTC
CDR3aa: CASSLGGGPETQYF

d_gene: -
abundance: many
len: 14
j_gene: TRBJ1-4
v_gene: TRBV24-1
CDR3nt: TGTGCCAAACCCTCGGGGTTCCGGGATGAAAAACTGTTTTTT
CDR3aa: CAKPSGFRDEKLFF

d_gene: TRBD2
abundance: many
len: 16
j_gene: TRBJ2-3
v_gene: TRBV5-1
CDR3nt: TGCGCCAGCAGCCTGGGGACTAGCGGCGGCACAGATACGCAGTATTTT
CDR3aa: CASSLGTSGGTDTQYF

d_gene: TRBD2
abundance: many
len: 15
j_gene: TRBJ2-2
v_gene: TRBV7-2
CDR3nt: TGTGCCAGCAGCCGGGCGGGGGGGGCGGCCGGGGAGCTGTTTTTT
CDR3aa: CASSRAGGAAGELFF

d_gene: -
abundance: -
len: 13
j_gene: TRBJ1-2
v_gene: TRBV3-1
CDR3nt: TGTGCCAGCAGCCAATCGTCTCAAGGTGGCTACACCTTC
CDR3aa: CASSQSSQGGYTF

d_gene: -
abundance: many
len: 15
j_gene: TRBJ1-4
v_gene: TRBV14
CDR3nt: TGTGCCAGCAGCCAACTAACTACCAGGATTGAAAAACTGTTTTTT
CDR3aa: CASSQLTTRIEKLFF

d_gene: -
abundance: many
len: 17
j_gene: TRBJ2-7
v_gene: TRBV7-9
CDR3nt: TGTGCCAGCAGCCAGACTTTACCGCGCATAGCGTCGGGGGAGCAGTACTTC
CDR3aa: CASSQTLPRIASGEQYF

d_gene: TRBD2
abundance: -
len: 20
j_gene: TRBJ2-7
v_gene: TRBV5-1
CDR3nt: TGCGCCAGCAGCCCGAGAGGACTAGCGGGGCTCCTGAATCGGCCCCACGAGCAGTACTTC
CDR3aa: CASSPRGLAGLLNRPHEQYF

d_gene: -
abundance: many
len: 11
j_gene: TRBJ2-3
v_gene: TRBV7-9
CDR3nt: TGTGCCAGCAGCTCATCGGATACGCAGTATTTT
CDR3aa: CASSSSDTQYF

d_gene: -
abundance: once
len: 13
j_gene: TRBJ2-3
v_gene: TRBV6-2/TRBV6-3
CDR3nt: TGTGCCAGCAGTTACTGGCTAGAGGATACGCAGTATTTT
CDR3aa: CASSYWLEDTQYF

d_gene: -
abundance: many
len: 15
j_gene: TRBJ1-2
v_gene: TRBV20-1
CDR3nt: TGCAGTGCCTCCCGCCCGGGGGGCCCCACCTATGGCTACACCTTC
CDR3aa: CSASRPGGPTYGYTF

d_gene: TRBD1
abundance: many
len: 15
j_gene: TRBJ1-6
v_gene: TRBV12-3/TRBV12-4
CDR3nt: TGTGCCAGCAGCCTACAGGGGGCGAATAATTCACCCCTCCACTTT
CDR3aa: CASSLQGANNSPLHF

d_gene: -
abundance: many
len: 13
j_gene: TRBJ1-5
v_gene: TRBV12-3/TRBV12-4
CDR3nt: TGTGCCAGCAGCCAACAGGCGGATCAGCCCCAGCATTTT
CDR3aa: CASSQQADQPQHF

d_gene: -
abundance: many
len: 14
j_gene: TRBJ1-5
v_gene: TRBV5-5
CDR3nt: TGTGCCAGCAGCGCGGGGACACCAGATCAGCCCCAGCATTTT
CDR3aa: CASSAGTPDQPQHF

d_gene: TRBD1
abundance: -
len: 15
j_gene: TRBJ1-5
v_gene: TRBV11-2
CDR3nt: TGTGCCAGCAGCCTAACAGGGGGGGACAATCAGCCCCAGCATTTT
CDR3aa: CASSLTGGDNQPQHF